The 28 T cell receptor beta chains listed next were all sequenced from one sample in a study of radiotherapy plus CTLA-4 blockade in lung cancer. Method: immunoSEQ multiplex PCR; TCRdb's copy keeps in-frame clones and lacks some. The table has around 65,000 clones, 70% to 80% seen once. Sequenced here: peripheral blood, sampled from a patient treated with radiotherapy plus ipilimumab. The receptors were sampled from a human donor with non-small cell lung cancer who had a complete response to radiotherapy plus ipilimumab.

The chain recombines TRBV19 with TRBJ1-4, with D unresolved. V lost 5 bases, J lost 5 bases, and 24 bases lay in between. CDR1 and CDR2 (germline): LNHDA, SQIVND (reference sequence). This CDR3 is 18 amino acids long. CDR3 in DNA: TGTGCCAGTAGTTCCTCCCTTCAAAGGTGGATAATGAATGAAAAACTGTTTTTT. It specifies CASSSSLQRWIMNEKLFF.

The CDR3 DNA sequence: TGTGCCAGCAGTGAAGCCGGCTTGAGTGAAAAACTGTTTTTT. The encoded protein is CASSEAGLSEKLFF. This chain joins TRBV6-1 and TRBJ1-4; D gene uncertain. This CDR3 has 14 amino acids. V gave up 0 bases and J gave up 7 bases, with 9 bases separating them. Per the germline V gene, CDR1 is MNHNS and CDR2 is SASEGT.

The chain uses TRBV18 and TRBJ1-4; 10 nucleotides match TRBD1. CDR1 is KGHSH, CDR2 LQKENI, per germline. The J segment lost 5 bases and the V segment lost 4 bases, leaving 4 bases of the junction unmatched. The CDR3 is 15 residues long. The CDR3 region has the DNA TGTGCCAGCTCACGAATGGGACAGGGGAATGAAAAACTGTTTTTT. It yields the protein CASSRMGQGNEKLFF. Full variable domain (missing parts from reference TRBV18 and TRBJ1-4): NAGVMQNPRHLVRRRGQEARLRCSPMKGHSHVYWYRQLPEEGLKFMVYLQKENIIDESGMPKERFSAEFPKEGPSILRIQQVVRGDSAAYFCASSRMGQGNEKLFFGSGTQLSVL.

This clone has just a few counts. V is TRBV2 and J is TRBJ2-2; possible D gene TRBD1, 5 bases. Per the germline V gene, CDR1 is SNHLY and CDR2 is FYNNEI. This CDR3 is 15 amino acids long. The V end lost 6 bases, the J end lost 5 bases, and 16 bases lay between the germline ends. CDR3 sequence (DNA): TGTGCCAGCAGGGCTTATCAGGGTTTGACCGGGGAGCTGTTTTTT. The encoded protein is CASRAYQGLTGELFF. Looking up the rest from reference TRBV2 and TRBJ2-2 gives the full variable domain: EPEVTQTPSHQVTQMGQEVILRCVPISNHLYFYWYRQILGQKVEFLVSFYNNEISEKSEIFDDQFSVERPDGSNFTLKIRSTKLEDSAMYFCASRAYQGLTGELFFGEGSRLTVL.

V and J are TRBV19 and TRBJ1-4; 8 positions match TRBD1. Germline CDR1 reads LNHDA; CDR2 reads SQIVND (reference sequence). With V trimmed by 6 bases and J by 1 base, 4 bases remained unmatched. This CDR3 is 15 amino acids long. This CDR3 is CASRGQGGTNEKLFF. The CDR3 DNA reads as TGTGCCAGTAGAGGACAGGGTGGAACTAATGAAAAACTGTTTTTT.

The chain carries TRBV18 and TRBJ1-2; 9 nucleotides match TRBD1. V dropped 3 bases and J dropped 7; count of bases not matched to a gene: 6. This CDR3 comprises 14 residues. Germline V gene sequence: CDR1 KGHSH, CDR2 LQKENI. Here the CDR3 reads CASSPGDRAPGYTF. In DNA, the CDR3 is TGTGCCAGCTCACCGGGGGACAGGGCTCCTGGCTACACCTTC. The variable domain in full, with the rest retrieved from reference TRBV18 and TRBJ1-2, is NAGVMQNPRHLVRRRGQEARLRCSPMKGHSHVYWYRQLPEEGLKFMVYLQKENIIDESGMPKERFSAEFPKEGPSILRIQQVVRGDSAAYFCASSPGDRAPGYTFGSGTRLTVV.

The rearrangement links TRBV7-9 to TRBJ2-5, with D maybe TRBD1 (5 bases). CDR1 and CDR2 from the germline V gene are SEHNR and FQNEAQ (reference sequence). V dropped 8 bases and J dropped 2 bases, with 15 bases sitting between them. This CDR3 has 14 residues. As DNA, the CDR3 is TGTGCCAGCGGTCAGGGTTGGGGACAAGAGACCCAGTACTTC. Its protein is CASGQGWGQETQYF.

The gene calls are TRBV19 and TRBJ2-2; either TRBD1 or TRBD2 may supply D (5 bases each). Germline CDR1 and CDR2: LNHDA and SQIVND (reference sequence). V gave up 4 bases and J gave up 0 bases, with 12 bases separating them. This CDR3 is built from 16 residues. CDR3 sequence reads: CASSRGRAPNTGELFF. In nucleotides, the CDR3 is TGTGCCAGTAGTAGGGGGAGAGCGCCGAACACCGGGGAGCTGTTTTTT.

This clone has a handful of counts. The V call is TRBV7-9, the J call TRBJ2-3; 9 bases line up with TRBD2. Losses at the gene ends were 1 base for V and 1 base for J; bases not matched to a gene: 0. This CDR3 region has 15 residues. Germline loops: CDR1 SEHNR, CDR2 FQNEAQ (reference sequence). CDR3 region: CASSLVAGGTDTQYF. Here the CDR3 DNA reads TGTGCCAGCAGCTTAGTAGCGGGGGGCACAGATACGCAGTATTTT.

The rearrangement links TRBV20-1 to TRBJ2-5; tentative D call: TRBD2 (6 bases). The germline V and J ends were trimmed by 6 bases and 5 bases, with 10 bases remaining between them. The CDR3 consists of 11 residues. Per germline, CDR1 DFQATT and CDR2 SNEGSKA (reference sequence). For the CDR3, the DNA is TGCAGTGCCCGCCGGGAGGAGACCCAGTACTTC. Its translation: CSARREETQYF.

The gene calls are TRBV5-4 and TRBJ2-7; D might be TRBD1 (5 bases). The germline V gene has CDR1 SGHNT and CDR2 YYREEE (reference sequence). V dropped 3 bases and J dropped 9 bases, with 22 bases sitting between them. The CDR3 is made up of 15 amino acids. CDR3 DNA sequence: TGTGCCAGCAGCTCGTCGCGGACACCCGAAGCGAGGCAGTACTTC. Encoded protein: CASSSSRTPEARQYF.

This chain joins TRBV4-1 and TRBJ2-1, with 9 bases matching TRBD1. The CDR3 is 17 amino acids. V lost 0 bases to trimming and J lost 1 base; unmatched junction nucleotides: 4. Germline loops: CDR1 MGHRA, CDR2 YSYEKL. The CDR3 loop is CASSQDRDRASYNEQFF. The DNA of the CDR3 is TGCGCCAGCAGCCAAGATCGGGACAGGGCTTCCTACAATGAGCAGTTCTTC.

The chain carries TRBV6-5 and TRBJ1-5; 10 bases line up with TRBD1. Germline V gene sequence: CDR1 MNHEY, CDR2 SVGAGI. The J segment lost 4 bases and the V segment lost 4 bases, leaving 4 bases of the junction unmatched. This CDR3 is 15 amino acids long. The CDR3 DNA reads as TGTGCCAGCAGTTTGGGACAGGGGATAAATCAGCCCCAGCATTTT. Its translation is CASSLGQGINQPQHF.

The chain carries TRBV27 and TRBJ1-2; possible D gene TRBD1, 6 bases. Germline assignment: CDR1 MNHEY and CDR2 SMNVEV (reference sequence). The V end was cut by 6 bases, the J end by 5 bases, with 28 bases between. The CDR3 has 18 residues. The chain's CDR3 is CASRSEGGASEGGYGYTF. The CDR3 coding sequence is TGTGCCAGCAGGTCAGAGGGGGGCGCGTCTGAGGGGGGATATGGCTACACCTTC.

V gene TRBV6-1 combines with J gene TRBJ2-5; 7 bases are a match to TRBD2. V gave up 2 bases and J gave up 4 bases; unmatched junction bases: 1. CDR1 is MNHNS, CDR2 SASEGT, per germline. The CDR3 extends over 13 amino acids. The CDR3 DNA reads as TGTGCCAGCAGTGAAAGCGGGGTAGAGACCCAGTACTTC. Its protein is CASSESGVETQYF.

This clone was detected a few times. The V and J genes are TRBV7-2 and TRBJ1-2; 8 bases match TRBD1. The trim removed 5 bases at V and 7 bases at J, leaving 12 bases unmatched. Per the germline V gene, CDR1 is SGHTA and CDR2 is FQGNSA. The CDR3 contains 15 residues. CDR3 sequence: CASSQGVQGAFGYTF. Here the CDR3 DNA reads TGTGCCAGCAGCCAAGGGGTTCAGGGGGCGTTTGGCTACACCTTC.

This rearrangement joins TRBV9 to TRBJ2-5; D remains unclear. CDR1 SGDLS and CDR2 YYNGEE come from the germline V gene. V gave up 0 bases and J gave up 7 bases, with 13 bases separating them. The CDR3 contains 14 residues. This CDR3 is CASSVDGDRATQYF. In DNA, the CDR3 is TGTGCCAGCAGCGTAGATGGTGACCGGGCGACCCAGTACTTC.

This clone has only a few counts. The DNA for the CDR3 is TGTGCCAGCAGGAGTGGGCCCAGCACAGATACGCAGTATTTT. It specifies CASRSGPSTDTQYF. The genes are TRBV6-1 and TRBJ2-3; no clear D gene. The germline V gene has CDR1 MNHNS and CDR2 SASEGT. Trimming took 6 bases from V and 0 from J, leaving 10 bases between them. This CDR3 spans 14 amino acids.

The gene calls are TRBV10-2 and TRBJ2-1, with D unclear. CDR3 length: 11 residues. The germline V gene encodes CDR1 WSHSY and CDR2 SAAADI. V shed 0 bases and J shed 8 bases, with 2 bases lying between them. The CDR3 protein is CASSESYEQFF. The CDR3 DNA reads as TGCGCCAGCAGTGAGTCCTATGAGCAGTTCTTC.

The V gene is TRBV6-4, the J gene TRBJ1-1, with TRBD1 matching 7 bases. The germline V gene encodes CDR1 MRHNA and CDR2 SNTAGT. J lost 6 bases, V lost 3 bases, and 19 bases had no gene match. The CDR3 consists of 18 residues. The CDR3 DNA sequence: TGTGCCAGCAGTGAACCAGACAGGGTTAAAAGTTTTTTCGCTGAAGCTTTCTTT. Amino acid sequence: CASSEPDRVKSFFAEAFF.

The chain links TRBV5-8 to TRBJ2-1, with 10 bases lining up with TRBD2. Losses at the gene ends were 8 bases for V and 4 bases for J; bases not matched to a gene: 21. The V gene's germline CDR1 is SGHTS and CDR2 YDEGEE. The CDR3 is made up of 19 amino acids. CDR3 bases: TGTGCCAGTAGGCAAACCTGGACTAGCGGCCCTAAGGGTTACAATGAGCAGTTCTTC. Translation gives CASRQTWTSGPKGYNEQFF.

The chain combines TRBV28 with TRBJ1-1; D call uncertain. CDR3 length: 12 amino acids. V gave up 8 bases and J gave up 0 bases, with 7 bases separating them. Per germline, CDR1 MDHEN and CDR2 SYDVKM. The DNA for the CDR3 is TGTGCCAGCCGAGAGATGAACACTGAAGCTTTCTTT. The encoded protein is CASREMNTEAFF.

This clone has a single count. In DNA, the CDR3 is TGTGCCATCAAGCCGGGGGGCCCCTCCACAGATACGCAGTATTTT. This codes for CAIKPGGPSTDTQYF. The rearrangement joins TRBV10-3 to TRBJ2-3; D is perhaps TRBD2 (7 bases). V was shortened by 7 bases and J by 2 bases, with 16 bases between the two germline ends. This CDR3 is built from 15 residues. Per germline, CDR1 ENHRY and CDR2 SYGVKD.

Only a few counts were recorded for this clone. This rearrangement joins TRBV11-3 to TRBJ2-5, with 8 bases identical to TRBD2. Germline CDR1 SGHNT, CDR2 YENEEA. The CDR3 runs 15 residues. The V gene end was trimmed by 5 bases and the J gene end by 5 bases; junction bases not matched to a gene: 10. CDR3 protein: CASSPAGGGMETQYF. DNA of the CDR3: TGTGCCAGCAGCCCCGCTGGCGGGGGGATGGAGACCCAGTACTTC.

This chain connects TRBV18 to TRBJ1-5, with TRBD1 matching over 7 bases. The V gene end was trimmed by 4 bases and the J gene end by 3 bases; junction bases not matched to a gene: 12. CDR3 length equals 17 residues. Germline values: CDR1 KGHSH, CDR2 LQKENI. The CDR3 protein is CASSLRSGGRNNQPQHF. The CDR3 DNA follows: TGTGCCAGCTCACTCAGATCAGGGGGTAGGAACAATCAGCCCCAGCATTTT.

The chain carries TRBV7-2 and TRBJ2-7; tentatively, D is TRBD1 or TRBD2 (5 bases each). Trimming removed 5 bases at V and 7 bases at J, with 21 bases between. This CDR3 contains 15 residues. In germline, CDR1 is SGHTA, CDR2 FQGNSA. CDR3: CASSPILGASTEQYF. CDR3 in DNA: TGTGCCAGCAGCCCTATTCTCGGGGCTAGCACAGAGCAGTACTTC.

This chain joins TRBV18 and TRBJ2-7, with TRBD1 identical over 8 bases. The CDR3 is made up of 15 amino acids. From germline, CDR1 is KGHSH and CDR2 LQKENI. V shed 6 bases, J shed 1 base, and the junction held 8 bases outside the gene matches. Written as DNA, the CDR3 is TGTGCCAGCTCGATCGGGACAGGATCTTCCTACGAGCAGTACGTC. Its protein is CASSIGTGSSYEQYV.

The CDR3: CASSLGLAGGSDTQYF. The CDR3 nucleotides read TGTGCCAGCAGCTTAGGCCTAGCGGGGGGATCAGATACGCAGTATTTT. The rearrangement joins TRBV7-9 to TRBJ2-3, with 11 bases aligning to TRBD2. Losses at the gene ends were 1 base for V and 4 bases for J; bases not matched to a gene: 4. Germline CDR1 is SEHNR and CDR2 is FQNEAQ (reference sequence). The CDR3 is made up of 16 amino acids.